The 21 T cell receptor beta chains below come from one sample, sequenced in a study of blood T cell repertoires in COVID-19. Only in-frame clones appear in the TCRdb table, and some are missing; sequencing was by immunoSEQ multiplex PCR. The sample includes under 200,000 clones, around four fifths of them seen just once. Sequenced: peripheral blood. All receptors come from a woman aged 60 to 75 with acute or convalescent COVID-19.

This clone is a singleton in its sample. The chain links TRBV6-4 to TRBJ1-3; D unresolved. The germline CDR1 and CDR2 sequences are MRHNA and SNTAGT. CDR3 length equals 16 residues. With 11 bases removed from V and 0 bases from J, the gap between germline ends came to 20 bases. The CDR3 sequence is CARRPWWANSGNTIYF. The CDR3, as DNA: TGTGCCCGCCGTCCATGGTGGGCAAACTCTGGAAACACCATATATTTT.

The V and J genes are TRBV12-5 and TRBJ2-1, with 13 positions matching TRBD2. Germline V gives CDR1 LGHNT, CDR2 FRNRAP. J gave up 8 bases and V 2 bases, and 3 bases lay outside the gene matches. The CDR3 length is 15 residues. This chain's CDR3 is CASGLTSGGGHEQFF. In nucleotides, the CDR3 is TGTGCTAGTGGTTTGACTAGCGGGGGGGGTCATGAGCAGTTCTTC.

This clone occurred once. This chain links TRBV28 with TRBJ2-7; tentatively, D is TRBD1 (5 bases). Germline V lookup: CDR1 MDHEN, CDR2 SYDVKM. CDR3 length: 15 amino acids. V shed 5 bases and J shed 4 bases, with 18 bases lying between them. CDR3 residues: CASSPVGAPKYEQYF. CDR3 bases: TGTGCCAGCAGTCCGGTAGGGGCGCCTAAGTACGAGCAGTACTTC.

The gene calls are TRBV7-2 and TRBJ2-3; 9 bases are shared with TRBD1. Germline V gives CDR1 SGHTA, CDR2 FQGNSA. The CDR3 is 16 residues long. V was pared by 5 bases and J by 2 bases, with 8 bases of the junction left unmatched. The CDR3 here is CASSRTGQGATDTQYF. The CDR3 DNA is TGTGCCAGCAGCCGGACGGGACAGGGAGCCACAGATACGCAGTATTTT. Supplemented by reference TRBV7-2 and TRBJ2-3, the full variable domain reads GAGVSQSPSNKVTEKGKDVELRCDPISGHTALYWYRQSLGQGLEFLIYFQGNSAPDKSGLPSDRFSAERTGGSVSTLTIQRTQQEDSAVYLCASSRTGQGATDTQYFGPGTRLTVL.

This chain uses TRBV6-9 with TRBJ2-7, with 9 positions matching TRBD1. CDR3 length: 15 residues. CDR1 is MNHGY, CDR2 SVAAGI, per germline. V lost 4 bases and J lost 4; bases outside the gene matches: 8. Here the CDR3 reads CASSSTRTGVYEQYF. Here the CDR3 DNA reads TGTGCCAGCAGTTCCACTCGGACAGGGGTGTACGAGCAGTACTTC.

This rearrangement joins TRBV3-1 (or the pseudogene TRBV3-2) to TRBJ1-1; the D gene is possibly TRBD1 (6 bases). Trimming stripped 3 bases from V and 0 bases from J, with 14 bases between. The CDR3 is 16 residues long. Germline V lookup: CDR1 LGHDT, CDR2 YNNKEL (reference sequence). The CDR3 DNA sequence: TGTGCCAGCAGCCAGCCACAGGGAACCGTGAACACTGAAGCTTTCTTT. Its protein product is CASSQPQGTVNTEAFF.

The J gene is TRBJ2-7, the V gene TRBV7-2; D unresolved. The CDR3 is made up of 15 amino acids. The germline V gene has CDR1 SGHTA and CDR2 FQGNSA. Trimming stripped 5 bases from V and 4 bases from J, with 18 bases between. The CDR3 bases are TGTGCCAGCAGCCCCCCCGCCTGGGCAGGTTACGAGCAGTACTTC. Its translation: CASSPPAWAGYEQYF.

This chain connects TRBV7-8 to TRBJ1-5; 10 bases are shared with TRBD1. The germline CDR1 and CDR2 sequences are SGHVS and FQNEAQ. The junction had 3 bases not matched to a gene; V was cut back by 5 bases and J by 5 bases. This CDR3 is built from 14 residues. This chain's CDR3 is CASSGQGVHQPQHF. CDR3 nucleotides: TGTGCCAGCAGCGGACAGGGGGTTCATCAGCCCCAGCATTTT.

The V gene is TRBV6-6, the J gene TRBJ1-1; the match to TRBD1 covers 9 bases. Losses at the gene ends were 0 bases for V and 4 bases for J; bases not matched to a gene: 3. Germline V CDR1 and CDR2: MNHNY, SVGAGI (reference sequence). The CDR3 is made up of 15 amino acids. CDR3 loop: CASSYSGTGSTEAFF. The CDR3 nucleotides are TGTGCCAGCAGTTACTCGGGGACAGGGAGCACTGAAGCTTTCTTT.

The rearrangement joins TRBV4-1 to TRBJ2-6, with D possibly TRBD1 on 6 matching bases. V shed 5 bases and J shed 0 bases, with 17 bases lying between them. This CDR3 contains 18 residues. CDR1 is MGHRA, CDR2 YSYEKL, per germline. Written as DNA, the CDR3 is TGCGCCAGCAGCACGAGACCGACAGGTTTCTCTGGGGCCAACGTCCTGACTTTC. It yields the protein CASSTRPTGFSGANVLTF.

V usage is TRBV3-1 (or the pseudogene TRBV3-2) and J usage is TRBJ1-1; D ambiguous. The germline V gene encodes CDR1 LGHDT and CDR2 YNNKEL (reference sequence). This CDR3 region has 12 residues. V lost 4 bases to trimming and J lost 1 base, with 4 bases between them. CDR3 nucleotide sequence: TGTGCCAGCAGCCCCGGGAACACTGAAGCTTTCTTT. Its translation: CASSPGNTEAFF.

The chain couples TRBV5-1 to TRBJ1-2; 7 bases fit TRBD1. This CDR3 region has 12 residues. Germline CDR1 and CDR2: SGHRS and YFSETQ. The ends lost 4 bases at V and 5 bases at J; junction bases unmatched: 2. The CDR3 nucleotides are TGCGCCAGCAGCAGGACAGGTTATGGCTACACCTTC. Protein: CASSRTGYGYTF.

A few counts support this clone. This chain links TRBV25-1 with TRBJ1-3; 9 bases line up with TRBD1. CDR1 and CDR2 from the germline V gene are MGHDK and SYGVNS. The V segment lost 6 bases and the J segment 2 bases; nucleotides outside the gene matches: 8. CDR3 size: 16 residues. CDR3 sequence: CASSVGQGLTGNTIYF. The DNA of the CDR3 is TGTGCCAGCAGCGTGGGACAGGGCCTAACTGGAAACACCATATATTTT.

The gene calls are TRBV4-3 and TRBJ1-4, with 7 bases matching TRBD1. With V trimmed by 4 bases and J by 7 bases, 3 bases remained unmatched. CDR1 and CDR2 from the germline V gene are LGHNA and YSLEER. The CDR3 loop spans 13 amino acids. Here the CDR3 reads CASSRTGTEKLFF. CDR3 coding DNA: TGCGCCAGCAGCCGGACAGGCACTGAAAAACTGTTTTTT.

The CDR3 sequence: CASSLGSGGTDTQYF. The DNA for the CDR3 is TGTGCCAGCAGCCTGGGGAGCGGGGGCACAGATACGCAGTATTTT. The rearrangement joins TRBV7-9 to TRBJ2-3; TRBD2 aligns across 7 bases. The trim removed 5 bases at V and 1 base at J, leaving 6 bases unmatched. The CDR3 covers 15 residues. Per the germline V gene, CDR1 is SEHNR and CDR2 is FQNEAQ (reference sequence).

V is TRBV19 and J is TRBJ1-2, with a tentative D call TRBD1 (5 bases). CDR3 length equals 14 residues. The germline gives CDR1 LNHDA, CDR2 SQIVND (reference sequence). V was pared by 5 bases and J by 4 bases, with 14 bases between. As DNA, the CDR3 is TGTGCCAGTAGTGCCGACAGACCCTTCTATGGCTACACCTTC. Translating it yields CASSADRPFYGYTF.

V is TRBV10-3 and J is TRBJ2-3; the match to TRBD1 covers 8 bases. The CDR3 is 14 amino acids. V shed 3 bases, J shed 4 bases, and the junction held 3 bases outside the gene matches. Germline V lookup: CDR1 ENHRY, CDR2 SYGVKD. In DNA, the CDR3 is TGTGCCATCAGTGACGGACAGGGATCAGATACGCAGTATTTT. Translating gives CAISDGQGSDTQYF.

The chain couples TRBV19 to TRBJ2-1; 7 bases are a match to TRBD1. V lost 3 bases and J lost 0; bases outside the gene matches: 5. Germline V CDR1 and CDR2: LNHDA, SQIVND (reference sequence). CDR3 size: 16 residues. In DNA, the CDR3 is TGTGCCAGTAGTATCGGGACAGTCGCCTCCTACAATGAGCAGTTCTTC. Its protein is CASSIGTVASYNEQFF.

CDR3 nucleotide sequence: TGTGCCAGCAGTGAAAGAAGACAGGTTAACACCGGGGAGCTGTTTTTT. Its protein is CASSERRQVNTGELFF. The chain has TRBV6-1 and TRBJ2-2; perhaps TRBD1 as D (6 bases). The CDR3 runs 16 residues. CDR1 and CDR2 (germline): MNHNS, SASEGT. Between the trimmed V and J ends, which lost 2 bases and 2 bases, there was a span of 12 bases.

This sequence joins TRBV28 and TRBJ2-7; tentatively, D is TRBD2 (5 bases). The germline V gene encodes CDR1 MDHEN and CDR2 SYDVKM. The CDR3 is 14 residues long. The V end was cut by 4 bases, the J end by 3 bases, with 13 bases between. CDR3 coding DNA: TGTGCCAGCAGTTCAGGACTGAAGCTCTACGAGCAGTACTTC. This sequence encodes CASSSGLKLYEQYF.

The rearrangement joins TRBV6-1 to TRBJ2-5; 12 positions match TRBD2. With V trimmed by 3 bases and J by 0 bases, 8 bases remained unmatched. This CDR3 has 18 amino acids. From germline, CDR1 is MNHNS and CDR2 SASEGT. This CDR3 reads CASSDPGLAGLYQETQYF. CDR3 sequence (DNA): TGTGCCAGCAGTGACCCCGGACTAGCGGGGCTGTACCAAGAGACCCAGTACTTC.